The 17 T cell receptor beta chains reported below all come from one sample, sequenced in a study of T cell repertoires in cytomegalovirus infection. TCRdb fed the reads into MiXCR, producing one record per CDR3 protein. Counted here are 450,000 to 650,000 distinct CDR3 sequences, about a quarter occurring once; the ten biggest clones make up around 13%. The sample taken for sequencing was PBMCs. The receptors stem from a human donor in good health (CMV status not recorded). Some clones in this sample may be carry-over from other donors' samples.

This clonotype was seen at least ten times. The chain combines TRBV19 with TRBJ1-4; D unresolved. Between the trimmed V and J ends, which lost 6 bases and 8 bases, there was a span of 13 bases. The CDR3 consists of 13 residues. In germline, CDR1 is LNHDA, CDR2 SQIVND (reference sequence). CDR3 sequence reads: CASSNFGAEKLFF. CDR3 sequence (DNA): TGTGCCAGTAGCAATTTCGGAGCCGAAAAACTGTTTTTT.

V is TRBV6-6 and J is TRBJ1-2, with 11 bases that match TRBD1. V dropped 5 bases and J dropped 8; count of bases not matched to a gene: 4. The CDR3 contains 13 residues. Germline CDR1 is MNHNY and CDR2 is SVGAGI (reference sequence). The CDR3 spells CASSTGQGVGYTF. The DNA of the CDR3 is TGTGCCAGCAGTACGGGACAGGGGGTCGGCTACACCTTC.

In nucleotides, the CDR3 is TGTGCCAGCAGCTTGGTGGTCACAGGGATGTCGAACACTGAAGCTTTCTTT. Its translation is CASSLVVTGMSNTEAFF. The rearrangement links TRBV5-5 to TRBJ1-1, with D perhaps TRBD1 (6 bases). There are 17 residues in the CDR3. V gave up 0 bases and J gave up 1 base, with 16 bases separating them. CDR1 SGHKS and CDR2 YYEKEE come from the germline V gene (reference sequence).

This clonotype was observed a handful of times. For the CDR3, the DNA is TGTGCCAGCAGTGAAAGGGTACCTAATGAAAAACTGTTTTTT. Encoded protein: CASSERVPNEKLFF. The gene calls are TRBV2 and TRBJ1-4; D not resolved. This CDR3 comprises 14 residues. The V gene lost 2 bases and the J gene lost 3 bases, with 7 bases spanning the gap. Germline V CDR1 and CDR2: SNHLY, FYNNEI.

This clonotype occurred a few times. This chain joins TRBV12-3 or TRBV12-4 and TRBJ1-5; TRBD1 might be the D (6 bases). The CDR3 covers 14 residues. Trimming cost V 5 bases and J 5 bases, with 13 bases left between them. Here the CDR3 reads CASSRTVIDQPQHF. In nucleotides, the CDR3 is TGTGCCAGCAGTCGGACAGTAATAGATCAGCCCCAGCATTTT.

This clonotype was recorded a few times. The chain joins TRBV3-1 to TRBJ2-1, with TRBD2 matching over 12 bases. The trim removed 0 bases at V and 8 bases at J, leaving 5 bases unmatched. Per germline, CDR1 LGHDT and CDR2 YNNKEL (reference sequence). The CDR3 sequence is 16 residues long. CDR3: CASSQDWTSGTYEQFF. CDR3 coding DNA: TGTGCCAGCAGCCAAGATTGGACTAGCGGGACGTATGAGCAGTTCTTC.

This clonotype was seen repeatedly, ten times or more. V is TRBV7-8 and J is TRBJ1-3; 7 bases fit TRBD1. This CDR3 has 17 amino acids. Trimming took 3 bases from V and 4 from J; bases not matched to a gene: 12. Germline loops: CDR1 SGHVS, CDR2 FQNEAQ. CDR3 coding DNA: TGTGCCAGCAGCTTTGGGGGAAGACAGGGCGGAGGAAACACCATATATTTT. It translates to CASSFGGRQGGGNTIYF. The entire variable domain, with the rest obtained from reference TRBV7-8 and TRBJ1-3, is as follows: GAGVSQSPRYKVAKRGQDVALRCDPISGHVSLFWYQQALGQGPEFLTYFQNEAQLDKSGLPSDRFFAERPEGSVSTLKIQRTQQEDSAVYLCASSFGGRQGGGNTIYFGEGSWLTVV.

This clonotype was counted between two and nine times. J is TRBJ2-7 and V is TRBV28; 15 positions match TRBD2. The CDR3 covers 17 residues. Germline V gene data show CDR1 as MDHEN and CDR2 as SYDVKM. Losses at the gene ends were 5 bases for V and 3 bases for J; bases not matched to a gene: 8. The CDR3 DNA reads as TGTGCCAGCAGTCTCATGGGACTAGCGGGGGGAGGCTACGAGCAGTACTTC. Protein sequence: CASSLMGLAGGGYEQYF. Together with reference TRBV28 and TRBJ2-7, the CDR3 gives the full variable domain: DVKVTQSSRYLVKRTGEKVFLECVQDMDHENMFWYRQDPGLGLRLIYFSYDVKMKEKGDIPEGYSVSREKKERFSLILESASTNQTSMYLCASSLMGLAGGGYEQYFGPGTRLTVT.

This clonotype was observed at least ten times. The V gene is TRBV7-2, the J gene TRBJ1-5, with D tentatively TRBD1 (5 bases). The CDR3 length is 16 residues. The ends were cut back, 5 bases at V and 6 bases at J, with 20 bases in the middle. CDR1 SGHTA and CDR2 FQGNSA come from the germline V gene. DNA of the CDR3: TGTGCCAGCAGCGTATACCCCCACGGGGCGGGTCAGCCCCAGCATTTT. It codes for CASSVYPHGAGQPQHF.

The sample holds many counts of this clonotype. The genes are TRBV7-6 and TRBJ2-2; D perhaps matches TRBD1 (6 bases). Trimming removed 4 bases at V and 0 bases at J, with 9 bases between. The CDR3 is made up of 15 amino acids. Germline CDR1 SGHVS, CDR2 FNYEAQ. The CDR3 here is CASSSDRSNTGELFF. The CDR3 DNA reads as TGTGCCAGCAGCTCGGACAGATCGAACACCGGGGAGCTGTTTTTT.

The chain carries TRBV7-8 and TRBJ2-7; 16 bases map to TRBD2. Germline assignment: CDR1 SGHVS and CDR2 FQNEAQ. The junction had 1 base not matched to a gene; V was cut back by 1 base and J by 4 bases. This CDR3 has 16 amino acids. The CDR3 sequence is CASSLGGLAGGYEQYF. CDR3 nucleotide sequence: TGTGCCAGCAGCTTAGGGGGACTAGCGGGAGGGTACGAGCAGTACTTC.

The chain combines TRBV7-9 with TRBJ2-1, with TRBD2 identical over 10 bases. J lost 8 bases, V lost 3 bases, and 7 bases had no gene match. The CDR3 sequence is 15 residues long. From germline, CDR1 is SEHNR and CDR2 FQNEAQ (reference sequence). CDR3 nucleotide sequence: TGTGCCAGCAGCTTTCTACTAGCGGGGATTGATGAGCAGTTCTTC. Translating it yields CASSFLLAGIDEQFF.

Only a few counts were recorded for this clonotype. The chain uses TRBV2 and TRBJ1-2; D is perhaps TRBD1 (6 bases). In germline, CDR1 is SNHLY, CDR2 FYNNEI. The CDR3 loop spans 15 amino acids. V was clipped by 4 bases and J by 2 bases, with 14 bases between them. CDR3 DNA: TGTGCCAGCAGTGGTGGACAGACGCTAAACTATGGCTACACCTTC. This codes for CASSGGQTLNYGYTF.

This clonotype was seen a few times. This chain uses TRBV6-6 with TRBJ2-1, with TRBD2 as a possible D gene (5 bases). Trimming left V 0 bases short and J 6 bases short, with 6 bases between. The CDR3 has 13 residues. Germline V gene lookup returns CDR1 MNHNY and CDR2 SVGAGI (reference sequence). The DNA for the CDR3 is TGTGCCAGCAGTTACTCTACTAGCAATGAGCAGTTCTTC. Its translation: CASSYSTSNEQFF.

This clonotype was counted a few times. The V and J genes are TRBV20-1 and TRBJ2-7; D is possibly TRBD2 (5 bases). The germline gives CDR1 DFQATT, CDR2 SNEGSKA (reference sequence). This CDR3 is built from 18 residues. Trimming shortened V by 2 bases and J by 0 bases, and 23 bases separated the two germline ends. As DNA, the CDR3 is TGCAGTGCTAGAAAAATGGGTAGTGTTAGCGTACTCTCCTACGAGCAGTACTTC. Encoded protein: CSARKMGSVSVLSYEQYF.

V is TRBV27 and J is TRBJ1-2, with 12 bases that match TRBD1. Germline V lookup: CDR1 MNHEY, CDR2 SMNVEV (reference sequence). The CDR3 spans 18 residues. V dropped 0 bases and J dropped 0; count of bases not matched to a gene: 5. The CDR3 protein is CASSLSGTGGAANYGYTF. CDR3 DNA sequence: TGTGCCAGCAGTTTATCGGGGACAGGGGGCGCAGCTAACTATGGCTACACCTTC.

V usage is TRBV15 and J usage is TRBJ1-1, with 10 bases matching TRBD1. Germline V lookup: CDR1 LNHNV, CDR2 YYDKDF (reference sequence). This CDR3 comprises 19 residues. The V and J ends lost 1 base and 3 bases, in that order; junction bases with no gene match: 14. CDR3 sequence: CATSRVRDRGNRWDTEAFF. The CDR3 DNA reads TGTGCCACCAGCAGAGTCCGGGACAGGGGCAATCGGTGGGACACTGAAGCTTTCTTT.